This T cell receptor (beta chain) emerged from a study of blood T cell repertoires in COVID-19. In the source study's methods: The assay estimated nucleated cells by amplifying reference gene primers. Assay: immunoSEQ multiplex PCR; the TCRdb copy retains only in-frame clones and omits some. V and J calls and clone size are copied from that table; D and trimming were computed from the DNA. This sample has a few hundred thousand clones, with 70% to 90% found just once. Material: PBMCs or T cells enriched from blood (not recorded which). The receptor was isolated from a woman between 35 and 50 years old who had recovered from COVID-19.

The CDR3 coding sequence is TGTGCCAGCAGTCTAGCGGGAGGGCGTCGGAGTAACGGGGAGCTGTTTTTT. This codes for CASSLAGGRRSNGELFF. The V and J genes are TRBV6-2 or TRBV6-3 and TRBJ2-2, with 12 bases identical to TRBD2. The CDR3 length is 17 residues. The V segment lost 5 bases and the J segment 7 bases; nucleotides outside the gene matches: 11. CDR1 is MNHEY and CDR2 is SVGEGT in the germline V gene.